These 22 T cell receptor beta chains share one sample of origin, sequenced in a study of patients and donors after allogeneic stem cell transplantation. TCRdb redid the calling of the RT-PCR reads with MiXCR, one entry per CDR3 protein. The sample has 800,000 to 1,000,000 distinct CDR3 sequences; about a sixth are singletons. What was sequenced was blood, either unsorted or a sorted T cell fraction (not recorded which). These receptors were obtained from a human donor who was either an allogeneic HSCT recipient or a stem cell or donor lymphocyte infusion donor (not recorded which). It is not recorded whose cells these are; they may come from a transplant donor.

CDR3 coding DNA: TGCAGTGTCAAAGACGTGATGACAGCGGCCAAAAACATTCAGTACTTC. This codes for CSVKDVMTAAKNIQYF. The chain couples TRBV20-1 to TRBJ2-4, with D perhaps matching TRBD1 (5 bases). Germline loops: CDR1 DFQATT, CDR2 SNEGSKA (reference sequence). V was trimmed by 7 bases and J by 1 base, leaving 20 bases between them. There are 16 residues in the CDR3.

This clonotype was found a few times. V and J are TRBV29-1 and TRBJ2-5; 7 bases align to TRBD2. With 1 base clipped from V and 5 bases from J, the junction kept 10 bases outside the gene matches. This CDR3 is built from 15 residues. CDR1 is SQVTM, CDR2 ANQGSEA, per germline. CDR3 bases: TGCAGCGTTGAAGGTGCCCGCGGGGGAGGGGAGACCCAGTACTTC. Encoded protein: CSVEGARGGGETQYF. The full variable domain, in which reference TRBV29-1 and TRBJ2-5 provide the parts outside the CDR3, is SAVISQKPSRDICQRGTSLTIQCQVDSQVTMMFWYRQQPGQSLTLIATANQGSEATYESGFVIDKFPISRPNLTFSTLTVSNMSPEDSSIYLCSVEGARGGGETQYFGPGTRLLVL.

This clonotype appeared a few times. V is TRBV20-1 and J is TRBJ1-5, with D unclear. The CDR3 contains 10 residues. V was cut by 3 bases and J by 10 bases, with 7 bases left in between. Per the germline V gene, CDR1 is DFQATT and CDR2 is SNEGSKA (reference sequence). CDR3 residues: CSASRQPQHF. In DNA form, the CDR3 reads TGCAGTGCTAGCCGACAACCCCAGCATTTT.

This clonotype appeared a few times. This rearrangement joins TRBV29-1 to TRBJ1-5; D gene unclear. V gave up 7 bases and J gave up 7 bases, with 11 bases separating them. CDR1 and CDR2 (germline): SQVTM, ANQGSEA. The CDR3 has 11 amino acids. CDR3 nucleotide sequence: TGCAGCGCCGGAAACGCCCAGCCCCAGCATTTT. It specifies CSAGNAQPQHF. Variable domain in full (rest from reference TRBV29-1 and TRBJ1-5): SAVISQKPSRDICQRGTSLTIQCQVDSQVTMMFWYRQQPGQSLTLIATANQGSEATYESGFVIDKFPISRPNLTFSTLTVSNMSPEDSSIYLCSAGNAQPQHFGDGTRLSIL.

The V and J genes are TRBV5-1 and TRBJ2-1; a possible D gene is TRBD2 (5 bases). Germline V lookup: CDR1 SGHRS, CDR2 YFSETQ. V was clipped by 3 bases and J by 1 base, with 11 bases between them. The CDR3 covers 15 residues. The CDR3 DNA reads TGCGCCAGCAGCTCCGAAGGAGGTTCCTACAATGAGCAGTTCTTC. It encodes CASSSEGGSYNEQFF.

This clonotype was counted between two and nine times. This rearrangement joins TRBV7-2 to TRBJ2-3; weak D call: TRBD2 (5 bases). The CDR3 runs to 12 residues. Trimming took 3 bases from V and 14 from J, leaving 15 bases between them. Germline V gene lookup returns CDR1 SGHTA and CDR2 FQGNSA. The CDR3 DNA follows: TGTGCCAGCAGCTTCGAAAGGAGGAGGCCGTATTTT. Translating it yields CASSFERRRPYF. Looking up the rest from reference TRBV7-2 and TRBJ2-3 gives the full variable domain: GAGVSQSPSNKVTEKGKDVELRCDPISGHTALYWYRQSLGQGLEFLIYFQGNSAPDKSGLPSDRFSAERTGGSVSTLTIQRTQQEDSAVYLCASSFERRRPYFGPGTRLTVL.

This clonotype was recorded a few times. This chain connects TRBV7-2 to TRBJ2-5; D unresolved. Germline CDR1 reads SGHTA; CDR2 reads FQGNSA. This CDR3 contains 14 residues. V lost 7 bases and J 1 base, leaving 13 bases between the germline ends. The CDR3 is CASTYDPLQETQYF. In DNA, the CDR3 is TGTGCCAGCACCTATGACCCACTCCAAGAGACCCAGTACTTC.

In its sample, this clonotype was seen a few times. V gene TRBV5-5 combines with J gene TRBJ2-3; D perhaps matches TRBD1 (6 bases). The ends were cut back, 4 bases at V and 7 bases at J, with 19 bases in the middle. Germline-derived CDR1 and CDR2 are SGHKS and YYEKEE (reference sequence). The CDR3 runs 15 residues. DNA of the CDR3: TGTGCCAGCAGCCTTGAACGGGACACCACTTATACGCAGTATTTT. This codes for CASSLERDTTYTQYF.

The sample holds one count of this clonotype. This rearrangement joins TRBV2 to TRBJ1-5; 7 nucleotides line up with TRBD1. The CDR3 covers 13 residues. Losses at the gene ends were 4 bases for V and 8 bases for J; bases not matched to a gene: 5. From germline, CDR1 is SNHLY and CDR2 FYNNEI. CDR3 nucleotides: TGTGCCAGCAGTGGACAGGGTTGGGAGCCCCAGCATTTT. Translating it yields CASSGQGWEPQHF.

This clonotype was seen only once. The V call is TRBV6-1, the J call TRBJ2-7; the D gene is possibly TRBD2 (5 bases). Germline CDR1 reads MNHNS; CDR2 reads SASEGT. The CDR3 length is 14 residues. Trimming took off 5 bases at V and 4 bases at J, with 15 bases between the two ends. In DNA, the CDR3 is TGTGCCAGCAGTAACCAACAACAGCGGTACGAGCAGTACTTC. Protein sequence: CASSNQQQRYEQYF.

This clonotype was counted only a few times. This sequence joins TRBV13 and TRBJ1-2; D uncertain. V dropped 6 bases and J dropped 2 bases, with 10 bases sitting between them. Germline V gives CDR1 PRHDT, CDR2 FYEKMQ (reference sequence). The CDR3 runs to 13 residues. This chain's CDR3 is CASSRRVNYGYTF. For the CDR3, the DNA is TGTGCCAGCAGTCGACGGGTAAACTATGGCTACACCTTC.

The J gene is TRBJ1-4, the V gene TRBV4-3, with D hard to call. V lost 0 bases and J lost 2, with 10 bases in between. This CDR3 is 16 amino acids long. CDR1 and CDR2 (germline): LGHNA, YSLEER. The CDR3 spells CASSQELSGTNEKLFF. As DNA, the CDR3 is TGCGCCAGCAGCCAAGAATTGAGCGGCACTAATGAAAAACTGTTTTTT.

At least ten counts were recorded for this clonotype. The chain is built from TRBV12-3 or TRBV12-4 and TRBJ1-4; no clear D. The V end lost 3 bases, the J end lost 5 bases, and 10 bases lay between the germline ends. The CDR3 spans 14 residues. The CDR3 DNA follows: TGTGCCAGCAGTTTCGGGAGTTGGAATGAAAAACTGTTTTTT. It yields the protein CASSFGSWNEKLFF.

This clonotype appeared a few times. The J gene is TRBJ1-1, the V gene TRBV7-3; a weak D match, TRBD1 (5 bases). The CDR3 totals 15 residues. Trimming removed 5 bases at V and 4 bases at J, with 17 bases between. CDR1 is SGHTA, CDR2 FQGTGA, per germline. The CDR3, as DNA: TGTGCCAGCAGCACGACGGGGGGGTTGGGCACTGAAGCTTTCTTT. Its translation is CASSTTGGLGTEAFF.

Written as DNA, the CDR3 is TGTGCCAGCAGCTTAACCGCGGGAGGGCCCCATGAGCAGTTCTTC. Translated: CASSLTAGGPHEQFF. The chain has TRBV7-3 and TRBJ2-1; TRBD2 aligns across 9 bases. The CDR3 consists of 15 residues. Germline-derived CDR1 and CDR2 are SGHTA and FQGTGA. V lost 0 bases, J lost 8 bases, and 5 bases stayed unmatched.

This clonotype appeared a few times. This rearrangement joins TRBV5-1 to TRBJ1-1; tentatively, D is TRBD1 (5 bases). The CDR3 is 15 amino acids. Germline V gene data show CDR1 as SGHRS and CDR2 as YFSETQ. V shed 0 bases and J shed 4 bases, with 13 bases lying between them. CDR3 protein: CASSLVGSGGTEAFF. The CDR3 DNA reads TGCGCCAGCAGCTTGGTGGGTAGTGGGGGCACTGAAGCTTTCTTT. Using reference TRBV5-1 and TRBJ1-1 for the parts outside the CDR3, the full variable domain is KAGVTQTPRYLIKTRGQQVTLSCSPISGHRSVSWYQQTPGQGLQFLFEYFSETQRNKGNFPGRFSGRQFSNSRSEMNVSTLELGDSALYLCASSLVGSGGTEAFFGQGTRLTVV.

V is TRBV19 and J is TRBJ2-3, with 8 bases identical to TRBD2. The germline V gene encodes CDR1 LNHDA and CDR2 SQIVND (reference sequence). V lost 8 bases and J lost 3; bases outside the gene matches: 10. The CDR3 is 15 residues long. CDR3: CASEVNGGATDTQYF. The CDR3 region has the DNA TGTGCCAGTGAAGTGAACGGGGGGGCTACAGATACGCAGTATTTT.

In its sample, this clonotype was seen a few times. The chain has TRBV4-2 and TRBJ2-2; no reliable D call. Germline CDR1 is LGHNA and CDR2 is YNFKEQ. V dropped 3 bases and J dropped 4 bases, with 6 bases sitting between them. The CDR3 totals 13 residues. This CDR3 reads CASSHGSTGELFF. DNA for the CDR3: TGTGCCAGCAGCCACGGCTCCACCGGGGAGCTGTTTTTT.

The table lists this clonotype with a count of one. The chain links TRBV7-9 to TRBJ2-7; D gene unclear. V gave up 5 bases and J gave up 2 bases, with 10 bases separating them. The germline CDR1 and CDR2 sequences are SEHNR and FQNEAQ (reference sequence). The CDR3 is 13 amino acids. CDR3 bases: TGTGCCAGCAGCCCCCCCAACGCCTACGAGCAGTACTTC. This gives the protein CASSPPNAYEQYF.

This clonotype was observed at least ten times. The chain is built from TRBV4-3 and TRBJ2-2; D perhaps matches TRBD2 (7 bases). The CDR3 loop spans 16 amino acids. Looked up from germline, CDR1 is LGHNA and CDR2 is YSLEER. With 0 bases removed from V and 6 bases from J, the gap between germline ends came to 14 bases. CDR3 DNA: TGCGCCAGCAGCCAAGAGGGTGTCGGGGGGCCCGGGGAGCTGTTTTTT. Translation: CASSQEGVGGPGELFF.

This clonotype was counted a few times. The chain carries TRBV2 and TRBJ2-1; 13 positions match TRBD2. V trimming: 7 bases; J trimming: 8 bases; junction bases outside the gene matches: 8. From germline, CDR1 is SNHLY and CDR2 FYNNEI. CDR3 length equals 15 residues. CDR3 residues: CASTILAGGPHEQFF. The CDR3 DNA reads TGTGCCAGCACTATACTAGCGGGGGGGCCGCATGAGCAGTTCTTC. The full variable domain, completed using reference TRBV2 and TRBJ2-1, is EPEVTQTPSHQVTQMGQEVILRCVPISNHLYFYWYRQILGQKVEFLVSFYNNEISEKSEIFDDQFSVERPDGSNFTLKIRSTKLEDSAMYFCASTILAGGPHEQFFGPGTRLTVL.

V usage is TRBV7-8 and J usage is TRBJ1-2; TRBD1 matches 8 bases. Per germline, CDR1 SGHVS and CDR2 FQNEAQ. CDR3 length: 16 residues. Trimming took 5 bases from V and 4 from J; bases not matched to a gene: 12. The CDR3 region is CASSNEYQGAIYGYTF. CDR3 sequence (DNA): TGTGCCAGCAGCAACGAATACCAGGGGGCGATCTATGGCTACACCTTC.